This entry is about one T cell receptor beta chain. One end of the junction does not line up with germline, which may come from a read error. The data stem from a study of molecular identifiers for immune sequencing clone quantification. TCRdb reanalysed the PCR reads using MiXCR and keeps one entry per CDR3 protein. The sample lists 70,000 to 95,000 distinct CDR3 sequences, 19% occurring once. The germline V gene encodes CDR1 LGHDT and CDR2 YNNKEL (reference sequence). CDR3 length equals 12 residues. The receptor comes from a human donor in good health. Some libraries in this study had Jurkat cell RNA spiked in. The genes are TRBV3-1 and TRBJ2-5, with D possibly called TRBD1 or TRBD2 (5 bases each). What was sequenced was naive CD8+ T cells from blood, with Jurkat cell RNA spiked in. Subset indicated: FACS-sorted CD8+CD4-CCR7+CD45RA+ naive T cells. The CDR3 is CASSSDLGTQHF. The DNA of the CDR3 is TGTGCCAGCAGCTCCGATCTAGGGACCCAGCACTTC.